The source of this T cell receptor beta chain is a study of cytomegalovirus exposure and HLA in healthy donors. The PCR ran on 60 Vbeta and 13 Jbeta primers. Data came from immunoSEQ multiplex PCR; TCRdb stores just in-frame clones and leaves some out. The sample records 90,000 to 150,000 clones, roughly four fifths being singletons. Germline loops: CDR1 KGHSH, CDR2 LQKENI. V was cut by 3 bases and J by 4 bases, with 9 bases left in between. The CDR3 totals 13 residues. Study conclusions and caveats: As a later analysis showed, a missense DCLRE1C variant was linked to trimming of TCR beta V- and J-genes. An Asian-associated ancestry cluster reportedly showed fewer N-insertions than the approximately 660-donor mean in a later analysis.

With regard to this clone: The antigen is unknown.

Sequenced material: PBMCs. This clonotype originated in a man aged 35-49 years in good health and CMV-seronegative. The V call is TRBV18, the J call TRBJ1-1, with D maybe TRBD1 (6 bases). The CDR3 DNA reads TGTGCCAGCTCACCGGGACATTCCACTGAAGCTTTCTTT. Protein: CASSPGHSTEAFF.